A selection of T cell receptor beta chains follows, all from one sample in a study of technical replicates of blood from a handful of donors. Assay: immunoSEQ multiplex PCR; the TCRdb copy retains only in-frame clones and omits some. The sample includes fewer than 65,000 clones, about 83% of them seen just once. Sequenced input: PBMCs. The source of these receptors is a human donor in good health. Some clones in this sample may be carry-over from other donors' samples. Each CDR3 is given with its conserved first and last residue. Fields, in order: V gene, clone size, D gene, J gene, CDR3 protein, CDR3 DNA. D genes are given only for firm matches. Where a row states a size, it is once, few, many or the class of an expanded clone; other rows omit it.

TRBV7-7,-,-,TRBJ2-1,CASSLPGALSEQFF,TGTGCCAGCAGCCTACCAGGGGCCCTTTCTGAGCAGTTCTTC
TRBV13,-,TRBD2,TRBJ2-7,CASSLPAGGVEQYF,TGTGCCAGCAGCTTACCAGCGGGAGGCGTCGAGCAGTACTTC
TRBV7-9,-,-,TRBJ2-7,CASSSGTSTYEQYF,TGTGCCAGCAGCTCCGGGACATCGACCTACGAGCAGTACTTC
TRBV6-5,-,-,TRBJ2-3,CASSLTGVGTDTQYF,TGTGCCAGCAGTTTAACGGGGGTGGGCACAGATACGCAGTATTTT
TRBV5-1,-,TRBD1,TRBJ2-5,CASSRMGQGEETQYF,TGCGCCAGCAGCCGCATGGGACAGGGAGAAGAGACCCAGTACTTC
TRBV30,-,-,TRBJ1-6,CAWSAHGVTERNSPLHF,TGTGCCTGGAGTGCACACGGGGTGACGGAGCGGAATTCACCCCTCCACTTT
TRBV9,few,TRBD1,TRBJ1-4,CASSGTGSAEKLFF,TGTGCCAGCAGTGGGACAGGGAGTGCGGAAAAACTGTTTTTT
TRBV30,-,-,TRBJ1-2,CAWSVRSSYTF,TGTGCCTGGAGTGTCCGTAGTAGCTACACCTTC
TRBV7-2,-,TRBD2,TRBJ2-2,CASSRLSSGLTGELFF,TGTGCCAGCAGCCGATTATCTAGCGGGCTGACCGGGGAGCTGTTTTTT
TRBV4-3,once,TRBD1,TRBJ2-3,CASSRGQGEADTQYF,TGCGCCAGCAGCAGGGGACAGGGGGAAGCAGATACGCAGTATTTT
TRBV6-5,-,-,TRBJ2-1,CASSFWRDDEQFF,TGTGCCAGCAGTTTTTGGCGGGATGATGAGCAGTTCTTC
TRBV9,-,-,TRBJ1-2,CASWGSNYGYTF,TGTGCCAGCTGGGGCAGTAACTATGGCTACACCTTC
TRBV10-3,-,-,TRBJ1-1,CAISETGNTEAFF,TGTGCCATCAGTGAAACAGGGAACACTGAAGCTTTCTTT
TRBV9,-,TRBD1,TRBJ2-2,CASSVEQGAAGELFF,TGTGCCAGCAGCGTAGAACAGGGGGCCGCCGGGGAGCTGTTTTTT
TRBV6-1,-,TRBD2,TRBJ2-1,CASSGLSGRAYSDNEQFF,TGTGCCAGCAGTGGCCTTAGCGGGAGGGCGTATAGCGACAATGAGCAGTTCTTC
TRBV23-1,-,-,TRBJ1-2,CASSQEPGGATYGYTF,TGCGCCAGCAGTCAAGAGCCGGGGGGCGCAACCTATGGCTACACCTTC
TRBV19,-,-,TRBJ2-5,CASSMVAETQYF,TGTGCCAGTAGTATGGTAGCAGAGACCCAGTACTTC
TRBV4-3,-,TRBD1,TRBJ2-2,CASSPKIGTGNTGELFF,TGCGCCAGCAGCCCAAAAATCGGGACAGGGAACACCGGGGAGCTGTTTTTT